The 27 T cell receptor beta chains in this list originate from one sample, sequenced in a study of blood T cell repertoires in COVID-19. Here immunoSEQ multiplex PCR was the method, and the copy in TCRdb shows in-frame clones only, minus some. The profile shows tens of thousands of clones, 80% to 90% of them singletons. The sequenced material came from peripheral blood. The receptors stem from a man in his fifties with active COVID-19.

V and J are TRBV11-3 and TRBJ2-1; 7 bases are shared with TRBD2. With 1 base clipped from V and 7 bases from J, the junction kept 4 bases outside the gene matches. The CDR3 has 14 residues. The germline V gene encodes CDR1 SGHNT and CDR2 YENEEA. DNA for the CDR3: TGTGCCAGCAGCTTAGCGGGAGGATCGAATGAGCAGTTCTTC. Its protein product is CASSLAGGSNEQFF.

The CDR3 loop reads CASSLLQGLAPTGGNIQYF. The CDR3 DNA reads TGTGCCAGCTCCCTACTCCAAGGACTAGCTCCAACCGGGGGAAACATTCAGTACTTC. The chain links TRBV18 to TRBJ2-4, with 8 bases aligning to TRBD2. With 6 bases clipped from V and 6 bases from J, the junction kept 22 bases outside the gene matches. This CDR3 comprises 19 residues. Germline loops: CDR1 KGHSH, CDR2 LQKENI. Complete variable domain (other parts from reference TRBV18 and TRBJ2-4): NAGVMQNPRHLVRRRGQEARLRCSPMKGHSHVYWYRQLPEEGLKFMVYLQKENIIDESGMPKERFSAEFPKEGPSILRIQQVVRGDSAAYFCASSLLQGLAPTGGNIQYFGAGTRLSVL.

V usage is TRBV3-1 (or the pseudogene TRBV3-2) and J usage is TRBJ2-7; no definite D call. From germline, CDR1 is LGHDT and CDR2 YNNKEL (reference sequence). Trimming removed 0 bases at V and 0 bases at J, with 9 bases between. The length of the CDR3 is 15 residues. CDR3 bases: TGTGCCAGCAGCCAAGAATTGTATAGCTCCTACGAGCAGTACTTC. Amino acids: CASSQELYSSYEQYF.

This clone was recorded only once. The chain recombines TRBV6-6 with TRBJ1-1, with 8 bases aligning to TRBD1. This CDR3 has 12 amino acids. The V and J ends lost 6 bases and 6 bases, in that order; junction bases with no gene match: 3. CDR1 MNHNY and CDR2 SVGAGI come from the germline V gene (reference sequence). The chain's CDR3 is CASRKGQAEAFF. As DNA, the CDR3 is TGTGCCAGCAGGAAGGGACAGGCTGAAGCTTTCTTT.

In DNA form, the CDR3 reads TGTGCCAGTATGATCCCGGGACAGGGGGAAACTAATGAAAAACTGTTTTTT. It yields the protein CASMIPGQGETNEKLFF. J is TRBJ1-4 and V is TRBV19; TRBD1 matches at 11 bases. Looked up from germline, CDR1 is LNHDA and CDR2 is SQIVND (reference sequence). The CDR3 runs to 17 residues. The junction had 8 bases not matched to a gene; V was cut back by 7 bases and J by 1 base.

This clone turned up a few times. The CDR3 reads CASSPGLAVTDTQYF. CDR3 nucleotide sequence: TGTGCCAGCAGCCCCGGACTAGCGGTCACAGATACGCAGTATTTT. This chain connects TRBV7-2 to TRBJ2-3; 10 nucleotides agree with TRBD2. The germline CDR1 and CDR2 sequences are SGHTA and FQGNSA. With 5 bases clipped from V and 2 bases from J, the junction kept 4 bases outside the gene matches. The CDR3 is 15 residues long. Full variable domain (rest looked up from reference TRBV7-2 and TRBJ2-3): GAGVSQSPSNKVTEKGKDVELRCDPISGHTALYWYRQSLGQGLEFLIYFQGNSAPDKSGLPSDRFSAERTGGSVSTLTIQRTQQEDSAVYLCASSPGLAVTDTQYFGPGTRLTVL.

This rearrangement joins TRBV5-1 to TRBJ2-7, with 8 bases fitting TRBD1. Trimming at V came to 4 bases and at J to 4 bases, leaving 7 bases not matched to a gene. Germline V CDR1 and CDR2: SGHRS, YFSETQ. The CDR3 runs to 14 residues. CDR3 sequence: CASSPSQGVYEQYF. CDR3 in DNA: TGCGCCAGCAGCCCATCACAGGGGGTATACGAGCAGTACTTC. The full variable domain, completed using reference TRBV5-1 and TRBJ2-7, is KAGVTQTPRYLIKTRGQQVTLSCSPISGHRSVSWYQQTPGQGLQFLFEYFSETQRNKGNFPGRFSGRQFSNSRSEMNVSTLELGDSALYLCASSPSQGVYEQYFGPGTRLTVT.

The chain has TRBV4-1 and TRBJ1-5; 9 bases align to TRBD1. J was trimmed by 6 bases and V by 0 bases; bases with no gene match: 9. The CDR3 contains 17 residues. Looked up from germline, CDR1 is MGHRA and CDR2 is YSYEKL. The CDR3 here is CASSQEEGTGLGQPQHF. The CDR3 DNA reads TGCGCCAGCAGCCAAGAAGAGGGGACAGGGCTCGGTCAGCCCCAGCATTTT.

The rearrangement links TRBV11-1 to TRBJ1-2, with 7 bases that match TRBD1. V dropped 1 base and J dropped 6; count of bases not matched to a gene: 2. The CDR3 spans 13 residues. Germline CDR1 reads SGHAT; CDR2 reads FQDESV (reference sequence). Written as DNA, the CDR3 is TGTGCCAGCAGCTTAGAAAGGGGGCATGGCTACACCTTC. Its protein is CASSLERGHGYTF.

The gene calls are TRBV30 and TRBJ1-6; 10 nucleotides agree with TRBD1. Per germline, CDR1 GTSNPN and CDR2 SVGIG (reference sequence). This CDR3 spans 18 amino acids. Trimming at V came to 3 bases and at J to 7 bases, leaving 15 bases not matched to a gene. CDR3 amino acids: CAWSRDLTGGRGNSPLHF. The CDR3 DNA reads TGTGCCTGGAGCCGGGACTTGACAGGGGGCAGGGGGAATTCACCCCTCCACTTT.

This CDR3 reads CASSPKRVLAKNIQYF. As DNA, the CDR3 is TGTGCCAGCAGCCCTAAACGGGTACTAGCCAAAAACATTCAGTACTTC. V and J are TRBV27 and TRBJ2-4; D gene uncertain. V shed 6 bases and J shed 0 bases, with 15 bases lying between them. The CDR3 consists of 16 residues. Germline CDR1 is MNHEY and CDR2 is SMNVEV (reference sequence).

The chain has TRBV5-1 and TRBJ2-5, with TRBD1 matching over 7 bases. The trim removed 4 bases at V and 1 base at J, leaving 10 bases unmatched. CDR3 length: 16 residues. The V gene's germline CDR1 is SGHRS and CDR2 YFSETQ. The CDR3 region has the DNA TGCGCCAGCAGCATACGTCCGACAGGGACCCAAGAGACCCAGTACTTC. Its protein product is CASSIRPTGTQETQYF.

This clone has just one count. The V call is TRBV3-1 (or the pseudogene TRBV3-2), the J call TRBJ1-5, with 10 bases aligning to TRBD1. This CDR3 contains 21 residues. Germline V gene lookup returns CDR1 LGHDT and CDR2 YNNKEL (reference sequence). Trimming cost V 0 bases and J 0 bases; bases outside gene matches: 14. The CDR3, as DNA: TGTGCCAGCAGCCAAGAGAGTAAGGACAGGGGGTCTGGTGATAGCAATCAGCCCCAGCATTTT. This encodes CASSQESKDRGSGDSNQPQHF.

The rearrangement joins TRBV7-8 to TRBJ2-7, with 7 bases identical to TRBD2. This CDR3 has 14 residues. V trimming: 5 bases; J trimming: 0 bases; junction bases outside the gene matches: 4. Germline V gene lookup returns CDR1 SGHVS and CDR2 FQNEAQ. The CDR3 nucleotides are TGTGCCAGCAGCCGTCGGGGGGACTCCTACGAGCAGTACTTC. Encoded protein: CASSRRGDSYEQYF.

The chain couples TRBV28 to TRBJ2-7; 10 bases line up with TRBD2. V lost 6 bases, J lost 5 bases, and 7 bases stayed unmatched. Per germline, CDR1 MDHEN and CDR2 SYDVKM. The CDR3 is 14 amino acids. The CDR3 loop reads CASSVAGGLNEQYF. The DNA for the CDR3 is TGTGCCAGCAGCGTAGCGGGGGGTCTCAACGAGCAGTACTTC.

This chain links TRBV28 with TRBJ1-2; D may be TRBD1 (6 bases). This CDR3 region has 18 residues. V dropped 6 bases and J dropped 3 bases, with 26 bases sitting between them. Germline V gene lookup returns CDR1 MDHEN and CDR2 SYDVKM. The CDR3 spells CASRRPSGHRPGDYGYTF. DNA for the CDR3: TGTGCCAGCAGACGCCCGTCGGGACATCGTCCCGGGGACTATGGCTACACCTTC.

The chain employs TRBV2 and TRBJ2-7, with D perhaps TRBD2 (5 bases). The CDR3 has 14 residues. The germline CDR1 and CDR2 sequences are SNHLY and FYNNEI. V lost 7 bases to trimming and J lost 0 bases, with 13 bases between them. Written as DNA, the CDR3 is TGTGCCAGCATGAGAGGACTGAGCTCCTACGAGCAGTACTTC. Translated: CASMRGLSSYEQYF.

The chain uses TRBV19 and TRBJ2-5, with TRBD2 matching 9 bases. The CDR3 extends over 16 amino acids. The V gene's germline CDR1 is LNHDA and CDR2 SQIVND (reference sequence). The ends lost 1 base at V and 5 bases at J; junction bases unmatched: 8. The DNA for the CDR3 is TGTGCCAGTAGTATAGTACCTAGCGGGATGGGGGAGACCCAGTACTTC. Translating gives CASSIVPSGMGETQYF.

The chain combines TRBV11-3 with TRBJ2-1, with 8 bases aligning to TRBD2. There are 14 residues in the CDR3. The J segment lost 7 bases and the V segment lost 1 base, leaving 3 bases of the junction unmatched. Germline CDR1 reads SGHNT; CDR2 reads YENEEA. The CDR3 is CASSLAGGQNEQFF. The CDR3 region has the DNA TGTGCCAGCAGCTTAGCGGGGGGGCAAAATGAGCAGTTCTTC.

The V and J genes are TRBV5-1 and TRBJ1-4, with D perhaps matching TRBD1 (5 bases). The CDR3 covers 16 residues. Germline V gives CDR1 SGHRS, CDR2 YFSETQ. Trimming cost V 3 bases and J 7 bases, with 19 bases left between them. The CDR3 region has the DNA TGCGCCAGCAGCTCGGCTGGGGGGGTGACCCGTGAAAAACTGTTTTTT. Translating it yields CASSSAGGVTREKLFF.

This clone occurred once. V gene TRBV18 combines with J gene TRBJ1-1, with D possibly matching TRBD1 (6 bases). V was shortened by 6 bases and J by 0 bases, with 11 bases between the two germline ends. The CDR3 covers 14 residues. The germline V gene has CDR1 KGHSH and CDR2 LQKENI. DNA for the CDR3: TGTGCCAGCTCCCCTAACAGGGTGAACACTGAAGCTTTCTTT. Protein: CASSPNRVNTEAFF.

The CDR3 DNA is TGCGCCAGCAGCTCGACTATGTACGAGCAGTACTTC. It translates to CASSSTMYEQYF. The chain links TRBV5-1 to TRBJ2-7, with D possibly TRBD2 on 5 matching bases. Germline lookup yields CDR1 SGHRS and CDR2 YFSETQ. This CDR3 region has 12 residues. V was trimmed by 3 bases and J by 4 bases, leaving 8 bases between them. Full variable domain (outside the CDR3, taken from reference TRBV5-1 and TRBJ2-7): KAGVTQTPRYLIKTRGQQVTLSCSPISGHRSVSWYQQTPGQGLQFLFEYFSETQRNKGNFPGRFSGRQFSNSRSEMNVSTLELGDSALYLCASSSTMYEQYFGPGTRLTVT.

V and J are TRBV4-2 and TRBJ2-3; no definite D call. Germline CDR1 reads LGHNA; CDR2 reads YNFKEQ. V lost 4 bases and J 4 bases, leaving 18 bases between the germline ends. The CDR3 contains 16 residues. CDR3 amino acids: CASSPDPIAPADTQYF. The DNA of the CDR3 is TGTGCCAGCAGCCCCGATCCCATAGCCCCCGCAGATACGCAGTATTTT.

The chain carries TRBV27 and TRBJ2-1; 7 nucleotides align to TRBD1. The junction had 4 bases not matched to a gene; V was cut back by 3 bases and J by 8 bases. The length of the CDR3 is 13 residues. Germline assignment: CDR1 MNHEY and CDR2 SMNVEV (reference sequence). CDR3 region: CASSLTGMHEQFF. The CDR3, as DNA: TGTGCCAGCAGTTTGACAGGGATGCATGAGCAGTTCTTC.

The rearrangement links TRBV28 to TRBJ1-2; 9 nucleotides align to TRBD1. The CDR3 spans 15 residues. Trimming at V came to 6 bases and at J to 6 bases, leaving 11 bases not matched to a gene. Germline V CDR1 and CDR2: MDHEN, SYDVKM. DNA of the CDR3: TGTGCCAGCAGCCGCACAGGGACAGGGATTAATGGCTACACCTTC. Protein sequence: CASSRTGTGINGYTF.

The CDR3 spells CASSTYNEQFF. The CDR3 bases are TGTGCCAGCAGCACCTACAATGAGCAGTTCTTC. The chain links TRBV2 to TRBJ2-1; the D is unclear. Germline lookup yields CDR1 SNHLY and CDR2 FYNNEI. Trimming cost V 6 bases and J 2 bases, with 2 bases left between them. The CDR3 loop spans 11 amino acids.

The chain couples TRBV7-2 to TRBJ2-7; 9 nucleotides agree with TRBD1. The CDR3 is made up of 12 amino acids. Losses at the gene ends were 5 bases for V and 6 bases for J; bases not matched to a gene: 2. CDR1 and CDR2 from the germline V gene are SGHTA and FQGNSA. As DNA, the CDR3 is TGTGCCAGCAGCCTGGACAGGGGCGAGCAGTACTTC. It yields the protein CASSLDRGEQYF.